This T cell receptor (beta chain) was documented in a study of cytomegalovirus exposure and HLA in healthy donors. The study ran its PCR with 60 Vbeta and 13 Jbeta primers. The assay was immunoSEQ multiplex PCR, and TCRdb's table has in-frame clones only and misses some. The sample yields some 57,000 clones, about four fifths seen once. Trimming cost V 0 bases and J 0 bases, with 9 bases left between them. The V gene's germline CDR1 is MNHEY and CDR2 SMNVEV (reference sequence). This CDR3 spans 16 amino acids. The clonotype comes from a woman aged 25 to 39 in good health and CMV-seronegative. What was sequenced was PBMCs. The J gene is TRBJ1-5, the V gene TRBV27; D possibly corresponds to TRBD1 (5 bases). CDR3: CASSLSAGDSNQPQHF. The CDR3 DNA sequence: TGTGCCAGCAGTTTATCGGCGGGGGATAGCAATCAGCCCCAGCATTTT.